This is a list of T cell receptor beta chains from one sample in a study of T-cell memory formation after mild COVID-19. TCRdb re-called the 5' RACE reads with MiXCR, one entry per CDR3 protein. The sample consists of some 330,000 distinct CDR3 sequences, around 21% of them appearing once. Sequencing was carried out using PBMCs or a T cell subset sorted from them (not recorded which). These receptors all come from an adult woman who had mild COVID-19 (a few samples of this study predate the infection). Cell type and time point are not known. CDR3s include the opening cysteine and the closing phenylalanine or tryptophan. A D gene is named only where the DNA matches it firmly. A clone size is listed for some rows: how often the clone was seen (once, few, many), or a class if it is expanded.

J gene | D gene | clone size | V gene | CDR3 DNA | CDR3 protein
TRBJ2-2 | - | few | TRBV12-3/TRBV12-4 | TGTGCCAGCAGTCCCCACAGGGAGACCGGGGAGCTGTTTTTT | CASSPHRETGELFF
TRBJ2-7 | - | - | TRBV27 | TGTGCCAGCAGTTTAGGGGGTATAGGGGGCTACGAGCAGTACTTC | CASSLGGIGGYEQYF
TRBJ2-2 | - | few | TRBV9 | TGTGCCAGCAGCGATACAGGGTTGAACACCGGGGAGCTGTTTTTT | CASSDTGLNTGELFF
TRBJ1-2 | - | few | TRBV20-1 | TGCAGTGCTCGGAGTATCTCCACCTTC | CSARSISTF
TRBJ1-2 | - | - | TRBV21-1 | TGTGCCAGCAGCAAAGTTTATGGCTACACCTTC | CASSKVYGYTF
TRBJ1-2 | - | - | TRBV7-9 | TGTGCCAGCAGCGTAGGGCGCTATGGCTACACCTTC | CASSVGRYGYTF
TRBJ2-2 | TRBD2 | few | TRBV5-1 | TGCGCCAGCAGCCGTGGACTAGCTACCACCGGGGAGCTGTTTTTT | CASSRGLATTGELFF
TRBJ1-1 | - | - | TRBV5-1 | TGCGCCAGCAGCTTGGAGGGTCGGGCTGAAGCTTTCTTT | CASSLEGRAEAFF
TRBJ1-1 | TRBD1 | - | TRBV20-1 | TGCAGTGCTAGGGAAAGACAGGGACGTGAAGCTTTCTTT | CSARERQGREAFF
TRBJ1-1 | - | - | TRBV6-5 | TGTGCCAGCAACCTAGACGGCAGGAACACTGAAGCTTTCTTT | CASNLDGRNTEAFF
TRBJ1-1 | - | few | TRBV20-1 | TGCAGTGCTAGGAGCTCGAACACTGAAGCTTTCTTT | CSARSSNTEAFF
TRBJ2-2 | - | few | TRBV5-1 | TGCGCCAGCAGCTTGGATTTCCGGCGGCAAAACACCGGGGAGCTGTTTTTT | CASSLDFRRQNTGELFF
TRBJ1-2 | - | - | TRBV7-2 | TGTGCCAGCAGCACATACAGGGACGGCTACACCTTC | CASSTYRDGYTF
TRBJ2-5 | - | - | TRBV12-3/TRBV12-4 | TGTGCCAGCAAATTAGCGGATCGAGAGACCCAGTACTTC | CASKLADRETQYF
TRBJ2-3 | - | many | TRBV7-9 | TGTGCCAGCAGCTTAGAGTGGGTCGGGCAGTATTTT | CASSLEWVGQYF
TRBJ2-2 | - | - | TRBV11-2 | TGTGCCAGCAGTTTAGTTCGGGCCGGGGAGCTGTTTTTT | CASSLVRAGELFF
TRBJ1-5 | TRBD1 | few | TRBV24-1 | TGTGCCACCAGTTCCGAGACAGGGAGTCAGCCCCAGCATTTT | CATSSETGSQPQHF
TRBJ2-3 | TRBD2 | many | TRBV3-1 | TGTGCCAGCAGCCAAGCTGGGCGAGGACTAGCGGCTATCACAGATACGCAGTATTTT | CASSQAGRGLAAITDTQYF
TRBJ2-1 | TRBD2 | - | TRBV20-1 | TGCAGTGCTATGTTGTCTGCGGGGGGAAGAAACAATGAGCAGTTCTTC | CSAMLSAGGRNNEQFF
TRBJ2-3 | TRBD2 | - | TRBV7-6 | TGTGCCAGCAGCGGGACTAGCGGGAGGGCCAGCACAGATACGCAGTATTTT | CASSGTSGRASTDTQYF
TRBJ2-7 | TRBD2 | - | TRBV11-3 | TGTGCCAGCAGCTTAGGACCGGGAGCGGGGGAGCAGTACTTC | CASSLGPGAGEQYF
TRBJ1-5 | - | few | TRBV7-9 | TGTGCCAGCAGCTTAGCAGGTTGGGAAAATCAGCCCCAGCATTTT | CASSLAGWENQPQHF
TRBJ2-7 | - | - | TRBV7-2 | TGTGCCAGCAGCTTAGCGCTAGGCACCTACGAGCAGTACTTC | CASSLALGTYEQYF
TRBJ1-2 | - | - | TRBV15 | TGTGCCACCAGCAATCTTCAGGGAAGCTATGGCTACACCTTC | CATSNLQGSYGYTF
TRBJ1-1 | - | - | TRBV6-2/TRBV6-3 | TGTGCCAGCAGTTCTCGCGGGAAGCTCGGTGCTGAAGCTTTCTTT | CASSSRGKLGAEAFF
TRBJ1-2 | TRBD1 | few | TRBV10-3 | TGTGCCATCAGTGCGAGGGCAGGGGGCGATGGCTACACCTTC | CAISARAGGDGYTF
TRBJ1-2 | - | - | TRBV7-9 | TGTGCCAGCAGCTCGGACAAGGTGACAGGAAACTATGGCTACACCTTC | CASSSDKVTGNYGYTF
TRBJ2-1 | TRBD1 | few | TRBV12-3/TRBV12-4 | TGTGCCAGCTCAAACCGGGGACAGGGAGGTAATGAGCAGTTCTTC | CASSNRGQGGNEQFF
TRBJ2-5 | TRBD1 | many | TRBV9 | TGTGCCAGCAGCCAGGGACAGGGGGCGCGCGGGACCCAGTACTTC | CASSQGQGARGTQYF
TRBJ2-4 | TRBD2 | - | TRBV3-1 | TGTGCCAGCAGCCAAGACGAGGGAGGGATTGTTCAGTCCAAAAACATTCAGTACTTC | CASSQDEGGIVQSKNIQYF
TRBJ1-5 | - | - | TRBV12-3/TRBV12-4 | TGTGCCAGCAGTTTCAATAGTGGGGGAGGCAATCAGCCCCAGCATTTT | CASSFNSGGGNQPQHF
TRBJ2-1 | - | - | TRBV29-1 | TGCAGCGTTGATGTGGGAGTGAGTGGCAATGAGCAGTTCTTC | CSVDVGVSGNEQFF
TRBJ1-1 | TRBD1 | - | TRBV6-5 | TGTGCCAGCAGTTACGGGACAGGGTGGACTGAAGCTTTCTTT | CASSYGTGWTEAFF
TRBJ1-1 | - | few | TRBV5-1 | TGCGCCAGCAGCTTGGGTGATAACACTGAAGCTTTCTTT | CASSLGDNTEAFF
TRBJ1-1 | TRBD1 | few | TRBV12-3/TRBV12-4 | TGTGCCAGCAGTTTTAGGACAGGGGGGAACACTGAAGCTTTCTTT | CASSFRTGGNTEAFF
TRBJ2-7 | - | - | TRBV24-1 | TGTGCCACCAGTGAACCCGAGGACCCCTACGAGCAGTACTTC | CATSEPEDPYEQYF
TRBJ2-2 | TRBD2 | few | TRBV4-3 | TGCGCCAGCAGCTCCTGGACTAGCGGAATTACCGGGGAGCTGTTTTTT | CASSSWTSGITGELFF
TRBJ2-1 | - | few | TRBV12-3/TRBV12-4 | TGTGCCAGCAGTCTCAGAACCCCCGGAGTCCATGAGCAGTTCTTC | CASSLRTPGVHEQFF
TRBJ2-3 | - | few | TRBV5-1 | TGCGCCAGCATGGCCAGGGGATCAGATACGCAGTATTTT | CASMARGSDTQYF
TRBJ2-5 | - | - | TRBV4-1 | TGCGCCAGCAGCCAAGATGTGGGGGCGGGAGAGACCCAGTACTTC | CASSQDVGAGETQYF
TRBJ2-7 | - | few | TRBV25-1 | TGTGCCAGCAGTGTCTGGGAGGAGCAGTACTTC | CASSVWEEQYF
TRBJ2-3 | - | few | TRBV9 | TGTGCCAGCAGCGTAGCCGGGTGGACAGATACGCAGTATTTT | CASSVAGWTDTQYF
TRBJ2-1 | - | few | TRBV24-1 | TGTGCCACCAGTGACCGAATGAGGGATGAGCAGTTCTTC | CATSDRMRDEQFF
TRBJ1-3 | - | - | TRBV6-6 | TGTGCCAGCAGTTCGGGACTGAACTCTGGAAACACCATATATTTT | CASSSGLNSGNTIYF
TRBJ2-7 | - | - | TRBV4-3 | TGCGCCAGCAGCCAAGGGAGTCTGGGATCCTACGAGCAGTACTTC | CASSQGSLGSYEQYF
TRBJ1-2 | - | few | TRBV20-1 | TGCAGTGGCCCTAACGGCTATGGCTACACCTTC | CSGPNGYGYTF
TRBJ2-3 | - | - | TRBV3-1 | TGTGCCAGCTTGAAGGCAGGGGCAGATACGCAGTATTTT | CASLKAGADTQYF
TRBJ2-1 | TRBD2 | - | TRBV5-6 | TGTGCCAGCAGCTTGAGTAGCCTAGCGGGGAGAGGTGAGCAGTTCTTC | CASSLSSLAGRGEQFF
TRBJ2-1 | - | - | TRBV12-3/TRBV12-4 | TGTGCCAGCAGCAAGAGCGGAAGCTACAATGAGCAGTTCTTC | CASSKSGSYNEQFF
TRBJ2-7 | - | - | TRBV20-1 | TGCAGTGCTAGAGAAGACAGGATCTACGAGCAGTACTTC | CSAREDRIYEQYF
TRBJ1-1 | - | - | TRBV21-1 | TGTGCCAGCAGCAAAGGGGGTCCGATCACTGAAGCTTTCTTT | CASSKGGPITEAFF
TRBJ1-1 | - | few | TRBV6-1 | TGTGCCAGCAGTGAAGGTAGGGGGAGCACTGAAGCTTTCTTT | CASSEGRGSTEAFF
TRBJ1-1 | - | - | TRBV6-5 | TGTGCCAGCAGCGGTCCCGGGACTGAAGCTTTCTTT | CASSGPGTEAFF
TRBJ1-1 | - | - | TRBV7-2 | TGTGCCAGCAGCTTTTCAAGGGACACTGAAGCTTTCTTT | CASSFSRDTEAFF
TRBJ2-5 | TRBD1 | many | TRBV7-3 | TGTGCCAGCAGCCCGACAGGGGGCGGAGAGACCCAGTACTTC | CASSPTGGGETQYF